This T cell receptor beta chain was retrieved from a study of naive and memory T cell subsets. The study's findings and limits: A few larger clonotypes appeared in naive repertoires, especially CD8, possibly memory cells re-expressing CD45RA.

Both TRBC1 and TRBC2 were covered by a beta constant-region primer of two equimolar oligonucleotides. Ligated cDNA was amplified by four rounds of PCR with nested alpha and beta constant-region primers and SP2. TCRdb reprocessed the UMI-ligation and nested PCR reads via MiXCR and lists one record per CDR3 protein. The sample holds around 83,000 distinct CDR3 sequences; about 11% are singletons and the top ten take more than 0.11%. This CDR3 has 12 amino acids. V shed 7 bases, J shed 9 bases, and the junction held 2 bases outside the gene matches. In the case of this clonotype: The antigen remains undetermined.

The rearrangement uses TRBV12-3 or TRBV12-4 and TRBJ1-6, with 8 bases that match TRBD1. The sample comprised naive CD4+ T cells from blood. The receptor comes from a human donor in good health. CDR3 in amino acids: CASKQGVSPLHF. The CDR3 DNA follows: TGTGCCAGCAAACAGGGGGTTTCACCCCTCCACTTT.